The entry below describes one T cell receptor beta chain. Its antigen remains unknown. This CDR3 has 15 amino acids. V gave up 1 base and J gave up 6 bases; unmatched junction bases: 2. CDR1 is MDHEN and CDR2 is SYDVKM in the germline V gene. The sample is drawn from a study of post-analysis software for immune sequencing data. Carried by the TCR beta cDNA libraries were unique molecular identifiers. TCRdb redid the calling of the PCR reads with MiXCR, one entry per CDR3 protein. In the table there are hundreds of thousands of distinct CDR3 sequences, approximately 46% of which are singletons. General study findings and limits: Controls showed lower frequencies than patients for a few TRBV segments, and TRBV5-6, TRBV5-1 and TRBV20-1 were among these.

This TCR derives from a girl under 18 with multiple sclerosis. The chain is built from TRBV28 and TRBJ1-6; 8 bases map to TRBD1. Sequenced: blood. CDR3 nucleotides: TGTGCCAGCAGTTTATCTGACAGGGGTAATTCACCCCTCCACTTT. Translated: CASSLSDRGNSPLHF.